This TCR beta chain was retrieved from a study of blood T cell repertoires in COVID-19. Background on the study: The United States, Italy and Spain supplied acute and convalescent COVID-19 samples. The cDNA or gDNA used as material had been derived from T cells, B-cell-depleted T cells, or PBMCs.

In the original analysis: Using reference gene primer amplification, nucleated cell counts were estimated. Profiling relied on immunoSEQ multiplex PCR, and the TCRdb table lists in-frame clones only, not all of them. That table is the source of V, J and clone size, and D and trimming were worked out from the DNA. The table shows approximately 300,000 clones, with 70% to 90% occurring only once. Trimming removed 6 bases from V and 8 bases from J, with 19 bases in between. The CDR3 contains 14 residues. From germline, CDR1 is SGHVS and CDR2 FQNEAQ. This clone was seen a single time. The source material was peripheral blood. This TCR was sampled from a woman between 45 and 60 years old with active or convalescent COVID-19. V gene TRBV7-8 combines with J gene TRBJ1-2, with D tentatively TRBD1 (6 bases). CDR3 in DNA: TGTGCCAGCAGTTCCGGGACAAACCTCGGGGGCTACACCTTC. Amino acids: CASSSGTNLGGYTF.